These 28 T cell receptor beta chains share one sample of origin, sequenced in a study of neurological immune-mediated disorders. Each CDR3 protein gets one entry after TCRdb re-called the 5' RACE reads with MiXCR. Of about 95,000 distinct CDR3 sequences in the sample, roughly 4% were seen once. The sequencing input was PBMCs. These receptors originate from a woman aged 18-29 years with multiple sclerosis.

There are many counts of this clonotype. V gene TRBV19 combines with J gene TRBJ2-1; D is uncertain. Germline assignment: CDR1 LNHDA and CDR2 SQIVND (reference sequence). Trimming stripped 3 bases from V and 12 bases from J, with 15 bases between. This CDR3 spans 13 amino acids. The CDR3 coding sequence is TGTGCCAGTAGTATTGTGCCGACCCAAGGGCAGTTCTTC. Translation gives CASSIVPTQGQFF.

The rearrangement links TRBV25-1 to TRBJ1-5; D is unresolved. There are 14 residues in the CDR3. V was trimmed by 2 bases and J by 1 base, leaving 6 bases between them. CDR1 MGHDK and CDR2 SYGVNS come from the germline V gene. CDR3 DNA sequence: TGTGCCAGCAGTGAACCCCGGAGCAATCAGCCCCAGCATTTT. Amino acid sequence: CASSEPRSNQPQHF.

This clonotype has more than one count but fewer than ten. V is TRBV20-1 and J is TRBJ2-7, with no clear D. The germline V and J ends were trimmed by 6 bases and 0 bases, with 12 bases remaining between them. Looked up from germline, CDR1 is DFQATT and CDR2 is SNEGSKA (reference sequence). The CDR3 covers 13 residues. The chain's CDR3 is CSARPWSSYEQYF. CDR3 DNA sequence: TGCAGTGCCCGACCGTGGAGCTCCTACGAGCAGTACTTC.

This clonotype occurred many times. The CDR3 DNA reads as TGTGCCAGCAGTACGGGACAGGGGGCCGGGGAGCTGTTTTTT. The encoded protein is CASSTGQGAGELFF. The V call is TRBV6-2 or TRBV6-3, the J call TRBJ2-2, with 11 bases aligning to TRBD1. The CDR3 contains 14 residues. V was pared by 5 bases and J by 6 bases, with 2 bases of the junction left unmatched. Germline lookup yields CDR1 MNHEY and CDR2 SVGEGT.

This clonotype was found many times. V usage is TRBV20-1 and J usage is TRBJ2-5; TRBD2 aligns across 8 bases. CDR1 is DFQATT, CDR2 SNEGSKA, per germline (reference sequence). The CDR3 is made up of 13 amino acids. V dropped 2 bases and J dropped 4; count of bases not matched to a gene: 3. In DNA, the CDR3 is TGCAGTGCTAGACGGGGGGGGATAGAGACCCAGTACTTC. Translation: CSARRGGIETQYF.

This clonotype came up many times. The chain couples TRBV29-1 to TRBJ1-1; D possibly corresponds to TRBD1 (6 bases). V was cut by 6 bases and J by 8 bases, with 13 bases left in between. CDR3 size: 11 residues. Germline V gives CDR1 SQVTM, CDR2 ANQGSEA. CDR3 nucleotide sequence: TGCAGCGTACTCAACAGGGAAGAAGCTTTCTTT. Protein product: CSVLNREEAFF.

This clonotype was counted many times. The chain joins TRBV5-1 to TRBJ2-1, with 7 bases identical to TRBD1. Germline lookup yields CDR1 SGHRS and CDR2 YFSETQ. CDR3 length: 15 amino acids. The ends lost 3 bases at V and 2 bases at J; junction bases unmatched: 5. The CDR3 here is CASSWGTDAYNEQFF. The CDR3 region has the DNA TGCGCCAGCAGCTGGGGGACAGATGCCTACAATGAGCAGTTCTTC.

This clonotype came up many times. The chain carries TRBV6-5 and TRBJ1-1; D uncertain. Germline values: CDR1 MNHEY, CDR2 SVGAGI. The CDR3 loop spans 15 amino acids. Between the trimmed V and J ends, which lost 6 bases and 1 base, there was a span of 15 bases. For the CDR3, the DNA is TGTGCCAGCAGGCCCGGCATGGAGACGAACACTGAAGCTTTCTTT. Translation gives CASRPGMETNTEAFF.

By share, this clonotype counts as medium-sized. The chain combines TRBV4-2 with TRBJ2-2; D unclear. V lost 0 bases, J lost 4 bases, and 9 bases lay in between. Germline V gene sequence: CDR1 LGHNA, CDR2 YNFKEQ. There are 15 residues in the CDR3. The CDR3 reads CASSQDTLITGELFF. The CDR3 nucleotides are TGTGCCAGCAGCCAAGATACCCTGATCACCGGGGAGCTGTTTTTT.

This clonotype was detected many times. DNA for the CDR3: TGTGCCAGCCGATTGGTAAGCAATCAGCCCCAGCATTTT. This gives the protein CASRLVSNQPQHF. V is TRBV12-3 or TRBV12-4 and J is TRBJ1-5, with D hard to call. V was trimmed by 8 bases and J by 1 base, leaving 9 bases between them. The CDR3 consists of 13 residues.

The table lists this clonotype with many counts. The genes are TRBV5-1 and TRBJ2-4; TRBD1 matches 11 bases. Germline V gene lookup returns CDR1 SGHRS and CDR2 YFSETQ. The V and J ends lost 2 bases and 8 bases, in that order; junction bases with no gene match: 12. The CDR3 is 17 amino acids. CDR3: CASSLSGTGGVKDIQYF. DNA for the CDR3: TGCGCCAGCAGCTTATCCGGGACAGGGGGAGTTAAGGACATTCAGTACTTC.

This clonotype was seen ten or more times. This rearrangement joins TRBV6-4 to TRBJ2-1; TRBD1 matches at 7 bases. Trimming took 4 bases from V and 7 from J; bases not matched to a gene: 7. CDR3 length: 14 amino acids. The germline V gene encodes CDR1 MRHNA and CDR2 SNTAGT. CDR3 region: CASSADRVSNEQFF. In nucleotides, the CDR3 is TGTGCCAGCAGTGCCGACAGGGTTTCTAATGAGCAGTTCTTC.

This clonotype was detected many times. The V call is TRBV12-3 or TRBV12-4, the J call TRBJ2-5, with a weak D call TRBD2 (5 bases). Trimming pared 6 bases from V and 4 bases from J, leaving 27 bases between. The CDR3 runs to 18 residues. CDR3 in amino acids: CASSPELGSSFGLETQYF. The CDR3 DNA is TGTGCCAGCAGCCCCGAGTTAGGTTCTAGCTTCGGTTTAGAGACCCAGTACTTC.

This clonotype was seen repeatedly, ten times or more. V usage is TRBV28 and J usage is TRBJ2-7, with D tentatively TRBD1 (5 bases). Per the germline V gene, CDR1 is MDHEN and CDR2 is SYDVKM. Trimming took off 5 bases at V and 4 bases at J, with 15 bases between the two ends. This CDR3 is built from 14 residues. The CDR3 loop reads CASSATAQIYEQYF. For the CDR3, the DNA is TGTGCCAGCAGTGCGACAGCGCAAATTTACGAGCAGTACTTC.

At least ten counts were recorded for this clonotype. The V call is TRBV27, the J call TRBJ2-3; D call uncertain. This CDR3 comprises 16 residues. The V and J ends lost 4 bases and 0 bases respectively, with 14 bases between them. Germline values: CDR1 MNHEY, CDR2 SMNVEV (reference sequence). CDR3: CASSSFDKTSTDTQYF. The CDR3 bases are TGTGCCAGCAGTTCTTTCGACAAGACTAGCACAGATACGCAGTATTTT.

This clonotype was detected many times. The chain uses TRBV7-2 and TRBJ1-2; D unresolved. Trimming cost V 8 bases and J 6 bases, with 16 bases left between them. CDR1 and CDR2 from the germline V gene are SGHTA and FQGNSA. This CDR3 has 13 residues. The CDR3 loop is CASDKGWGDGYTF. The CDR3 bases are TGTGCCAGCGATAAGGGTTGGGGAGATGGCTACACCTTC.

Ten or more counts support this clonotype. The V call is TRBV7-2, the J call TRBJ2-5; D call uncertain. Germline CDR1 and CDR2: SGHTA and FQGNSA. The CDR3 has 13 amino acids. The germline V and J ends were trimmed by 1 base and 3 bases, with 6 bases remaining between them. Here the CDR3 DNA reads TGTGCCAGCAGCTTAGGGCAGGAAGAGACCCAGTACTTC. It is translated as CASSLGQEETQYF.

In this sample, this clonotype turned up a few times. This sequence joins TRBV7-3 and TRBJ2-3; weak D call: TRBD1 (5 bases). Per germline, CDR1 SGHTA and CDR2 FQGTGA. This CDR3 spans 14 amino acids. The germline V and J ends were trimmed by 5 bases and 1 base, with 10 bases remaining between them. The CDR3 sequence is CASSGTGGTDTQYF. The CDR3 nucleotides read TGTGCCAGCAGCGGAACAGGAGGCACAGATACGCAGTATTTT.

This clonotype was picked up many times. V is TRBV7-9 and J is TRBJ2-2; D uncertain. CDR3 length: 12 residues. Per the germline V gene, CDR1 is SEHNR and CDR2 is FQNEAQ (reference sequence). The V gene lost 3 bases and the J gene lost 4 bases, with 3 bases spanning the gap. The CDR3 bases are TGTGCCAGCAGCTTTTCCACCGGGGAGCTGTTTTTT. Protein: CASSFSTGELFF.

This clonotype has at least ten counts. This chain links TRBV5-1 with TRBJ1-4; D gene unclear. Germline V gene lookup returns CDR1 SGHRS and CDR2 YFSETQ. This CDR3 is built from 14 residues. Deletions cut 0 bases from V and 3 bases from J, with 6 bases between. The CDR3 loop is CASSLDLPNEKLFF. CDR3 nucleotides: TGCGCCAGCAGCTTGGATTTACCTAATGAAAAACTGTTTTTT.

In its sample, this clonotype ranks as medium-sized. J is TRBJ2-7 and V is TRBV7-6, with D maybe TRBD2 (7 bases). The CDR3 extends over 16 amino acids. Trimming pared 5 bases from V and 1 base from J, leaving 18 bases between. CDR1 and CDR2 from the germline V gene are SGHVS and FNYEAQ. The CDR3 loop is CASSPQSGGLSYEQYF. The CDR3 coding sequence is TGTGCCAGCAGCCCGCAGTCCGGGGGGCTTTCCTACGAGCAGTACTTC.

There are many counts of this clonotype. V and J are TRBV7-2 and TRBJ2-7, with D unresolved. Per the germline V gene, CDR1 is SGHTA and CDR2 is FQGNSA. V lost 4 bases and J lost 2, with 6 bases in between. This CDR3 comprises 12 residues. The CDR3 reads CASSSSPYEQYF. Here the CDR3 DNA reads TGTGCCAGCAGCTCCTCCCCCTACGAGCAGTACTTC.

This clonotype was counted many times. This sequence joins TRBV6-2 or TRBV6-3 and TRBJ1-1; maybe TRBD1 (5 bases). V was pared by 5 bases and J by 3 bases, with 16 bases between. Germline V gene sequence: CDR1 MNHEY, CDR2 SVGEGT. The CDR3 extends over 15 amino acids. The CDR3 nucleotides are TGTGCCAGCAGTCTTACGGGGCGATTAGACACTGAAGCTTTCTTT. This gives the protein CASSLTGRLDTEAFF.

This sequence joins TRBV10-3 and TRBJ2-6, with D unclear. Germline V CDR1 and CDR2: ENHRY, SYGVKD. Between the trimmed V and J ends, which lost 11 bases and 0 bases, there was a span of 11 bases. The CDR3 covers 14 residues. The CDR3 DNA sequence: TGTGCCCTTCGGTGGGCCTCTGGGGCCAACGTCCTGACTTTC. It is translated as CALRWASGANVLTF.

This clonotype was detected only a few times. J is TRBJ1-5 and V is TRBV6-1; D possibly corresponds to TRBD1 (5 bases). This CDR3 spans 12 amino acids. Germline assignment: CDR1 MNHNS and CDR2 SASEGT. Trimming pared 4 bases from V and 10 bases from J, leaving 11 bases between. CDR3 loop: CASSASRVPQHF. The CDR3 DNA is TGTGCCAGCAGTGCTTCCAGGGTCCCCCAGCATTTT.

This clonotype was seen many times. The chain employs TRBV10-3 and TRBJ1-1; D gene uncertain. Trimming stripped 10 bases from V and 1 base from J, with 7 bases between. Germline V gives CDR1 ENHRY, CDR2 SYGVKD. The CDR3 is 11 amino acids. CDR3 amino acids: CATQTNTEAFF. The CDR3 DNA reads as TGTGCCACACAGACGAACACTGAAGCTTTCTTT.

To note about this clonotype: A read error is possible here, since a much larger clone lies one base away. V gene TRBV20-1 combines with J gene TRBJ1-3; a weak D match, TRBD1 (5 bases). Germline values: CDR1 DFQATT, CDR2 SNEGSKA (reference sequence). This CDR3 contains 14 residues. Trimming took 6 bases from V and 4 from J, leaving 16 bases between them. CDR3 in DNA: TGCAGTGCCCAGGACAAGGGGTACGGAAACACCATATATTTT. It specifies CSAQDKGYGNTIYF.

This clonotype was recorded many times. The genes are TRBV5-1 and TRBJ2-7, with TRBD2 matching 9 bases. V lost 4 bases and J lost 2; bases outside the gene matches: 4. Germline values: CDR1 SGHRS, CDR2 YFSETQ. The CDR3 loop spans 14 amino acids. This chain's CDR3 is CASSVSGGPYEQYF. CDR3 DNA sequence: TGCGCCAGCAGCGTTAGCGGGGGCCCCTACGAGCAGTACTTC.